This TCR beta chain is drawn from a study of shared T cell receptors in the human thymus. The germline CDR1 and CDR2 sequences are SQVTM and ANQGSEA. The V and J ends lost 0 bases and 0 bases respectively, with 18 bases between them. This CDR3 region has 18 residues. Sequencing was performed with immunoSEQ multiplex PCR; in TCRdb, only in-frame clones are kept and a portion is missing. The sample holds roughly 700,000 clones; around nine tenths are singletons and the top ten take about 0.01%. The same sample was also used in a study of human thymus T cells. In that study: Immunologically healthy infants in Finland undergoing congenital heart defect surgery were the donors. Obtained as resections during corrective heart surgery, the thymus tissue was then studied.

This clonotype was sampled from a boy under two years old with a congenital heart defect. Specimen: thymocytes. V gene TRBV29-1 combines with J gene TRBJ2-4; D perhaps matches TRBD1 (7 bases). The CDR3 nucleotides are TGCAGCGTTGAAGATTCGGCGGGACAGAAGATAGCCAAAAACATTCAGTACTTC. Translation gives CSVEDSAGQKIAKNIQYF. The full variable domain, in which reference TRBV29-1 and TRBJ2-4 provide the parts outside the CDR3, is SAVISQKPSRDICQRGTSLTIQCQVDSQVTMMFWYRQQPGQSLTLIATANQGSEATYESGFVIDKFPISRPNLTFSTLTVSNMSPEDSSIYLCSVEDSAGQKIAKNIQYFGAGTRLSVL.